These 31 T cell receptor beta chains originate from one sample sequenced in a study of T cell repertoires in cytomegalovirus infection. TCRdb reprocessed the reads with MiXCR, giving one entry per CDR3 protein. This sample has about 770,000 distinct CDR3 sequences; almost 30% occur once, and the top ten carry around 13%. No antigen has been assigned to these receptors. The sequences come from cultured CD8+ T cells from PBMCs, collected from culture after CMV antigen stimulation. These receptors were obtained from a human donor in good health (CMV status not recorded). Some clones in this sample may be carry-over from other donors' samples.

As to this clonotype: Here the CDR3 omits its conserved ending phenylalanine or tryptophan, so a read error is the likely source. V gene TRBV19 combines with J gene TRBJ2-7; TRBD2 aligns across 8 bases. V was pared by 7 bases and J by 2 bases, with 7 bases of the junction left unmatched. This CDR3 region has 14 residues. Germline CDR1 reads LNHDA; CDR2 reads SQIVND (reference sequence). DNA of the CDR3: TGTGCCAGTAAACTAACTAGCGGTACCTACGAGCAGTACTCC. This sequence encodes CASKLTSGTYEQYS.

This clonotype has only a few counts. The genes are TRBV7-9 and TRBJ1-6; 7 bases line up with TRBD1. Germline V lookup: CDR1 SEHNR, CDR2 FQNEAQ (reference sequence). The CDR3 has 18 amino acids. Trimming took 1 base from V and 3 from J; bases not matched to a gene: 9. DNA for the CDR3: TGTGCCAGCAGCTTAGTGACAGGGTCATTGGACTATAATTCACCCCTCCACTTT. As protein: CASSLVTGSLDYNSPLHF.

The gene calls are TRBV19 and TRBJ2-1; a possible D gene is TRBD1 (5 bases). The V gene's germline CDR1 is LNHDA and CDR2 SQIVND (reference sequence). V was clipped by 1 base and J by 4 bases, with 8 bases between them. The CDR3 sequence is 14 residues long. CDR3 nucleotide sequence: TGTGCCAGTAGTATAGCTCAGGGTTACAATGAGCAGTTCTTC. This codes for CASSIAQGYNEQFF. Using reference TRBV19 and TRBJ2-1 for the parts outside the CDR3, the full variable domain is DGGITQSPKYLFRKEGQNVTLSCEQNLNHDAMYWYRQDPGQGLRLIYYSQIVNDFQKGDIAEGYSVSREKKESFPLTVTSAQKNPTAFYLCASSIAQGYNEQFFGPGTRLTVL.

This rearrangement joins TRBV5-1 to TRBJ2-7, with D tentatively TRBD1 (5 bases). The CDR3 has 14 amino acids. With 0 bases removed from V and 11 bases from J, the gap between germline ends came to 18 bases. Germline CDR1 SGHRS, CDR2 YFSETQ. The CDR3, as DNA: TGCGCCAGCAGCTTGGGCACCTTGGACACGGAGAAGTACTTC. It codes for CASSLGTLDTEKYF.

The chain joins TRBV20-1 to TRBJ2-7; TRBD1 might be the D (5 bases). V was shortened by 1 base and J by 4 bases, with 8 bases between the two germline ends. Germline CDR1 is DFQATT and CDR2 is SNEGSKA (reference sequence). The CDR3 runs to 12 residues. CDR3 nucleotides: TGCAGTGCTAGAGGGCACAGGTACGAGCAGTACGTC. Amino acids: CSARGHRYEQYV.

The table lists this clonotype with a few counts. The chain couples TRBV2 to TRBJ1-4; 7 bases match TRBD1. V was clipped by 10 bases and J by 6 bases; unmatched bases: 11. The CDR3 extends over 14 amino acids. Germline loops: CDR1 SNHLY, CDR2 FYNNEI. CDR3 bases: TGTGCCACCGACAGGGTTCAAAAAGATGAAAAACTGTTTTTT. Protein: CATDRVQKDEKLFF.

A few counts support this clonotype. This chain uses TRBV6-2 or TRBV6-3 with TRBJ2-7; TRBD1 is a possible D gene (6 bases). Germline V gene lookup returns CDR1 MNHEY and CDR2 SVGEGT. The CDR3 totals 15 residues. Trimming removed 4 bases from V and 2 bases from J, with 15 bases in between. CDR3 DNA sequence: TGTGCCAGCAGTTTTGACAGGCATCCTCCCTACGAGCAGTACGTC. Translation gives CASSFDRHPPYEQYV.

This clonotype occurred a few times. V usage is TRBV12-3 or TRBV12-4 and J usage is TRBJ2-3; the match to TRBD2 covers 10 bases. The CDR3 sequence is 17 residues long. Unmatched junction bases numbered 8, after V lost 3 bases and J lost 2 bases. The CDR3 coding sequence is TGTGCCAGCAGTTTCACTCTAGCGGGGGCCCTCACAGATACGCAGTATTTT. This gives the protein CASSFTLAGALTDTQYF.

CDR3 sequence: CASSALVGSSYEQYV. The DNA for the CDR3 is TGTGCCAGCAGCGCTCTGGTGGGTAGCTCCTACGAGCAGTACGTC. The chain joins TRBV7-8 to TRBJ2-7; D gene ambiguous. V was pared by 5 bases and J by 0 bases, with 14 bases between. Germline CDR1 is SGHVS and CDR2 is FQNEAQ. This CDR3 is 15 amino acids long.

This clonotype was found many times. V and J are TRBV7-6 and TRBJ1-3; D is ambiguous. From germline, CDR1 is SGHVS and CDR2 FNYEAQ. V was clipped by 2 bases and J by 0 bases, with 8 bases between them. The CDR3 consists of 15 residues. The CDR3 protein is CASSLYSNSGNTIYF. CDR3 nucleotides: TGTGCCAGCAGCTTATACTCCAACTCTGGAAACACCATATATTTT. The complete variable domain, with remaining parts taken from reference TRBV7-6 and TRBJ1-3, reads GAGVSQSPRYKVTKRGQDVALRCDPISGHVSLYWYRQALGQGPEFLTYFNYEAQQDKSGLPNDRFSAERPEGSISTLTIQRTEQRDSAMYRCASSLYSNSGNTIYFGEGSWLTVV.

With respect to this clonotype: It is likely a read error, because the conserved phenylalanine at the end of the CDR3 is missing. V usage is TRBV12-3 or TRBV12-4 and J usage is TRBJ2-1; 11 nucleotides align to TRBD1. The CDR3 loop spans 16 amino acids. V shed 3 bases, J shed 3 bases, and the junction held 4 bases outside the gene matches. The CDR3 DNA is TGTGCCAGCAGTTTCTCCGGGACAGGGGGCTACAATGAGCAGTTCTAC. It codes for CASSFSGTGGYNEQFY.

The gene calls are TRBV9 and TRBJ2-5; 10 nucleotides align to TRBD2. J was trimmed by 5 bases and V by 2 bases; bases with no gene match: 12. The CDR3 has 17 residues. Per the germline V gene, CDR1 is SGDLS and CDR2 is YYNGEE. In nucleotides, the CDR3 is TGTGCCAGCAGCGTTAATAGCGGGGGGTCGGCGAGGGAGACCCAGTACTTC. It yields the protein CASSVNSGGSARETQYF.

This clonotype was counted at least ten times. This chain connects TRBV7-2 to TRBJ2-3; D is uncertain. The CDR3 runs to 11 residues. V was pared by 1 base and J by 7 bases, with 3 bases between. Looked up from germline, CDR1 is SGHTA and CDR2 is FQGNSA. The CDR3 sequence is CASSLGHTQYF. The CDR3 bases are TGTGCCAGCAGCTTAGGGCATACGCAGTATTTT.

This clonotype occurred a few times. This chain connects TRBV19 to TRBJ1-1; D is unclear. V lost 3 bases to trimming and J lost 6 bases, with 11 bases between them. CDR1 is LNHDA and CDR2 is SQIVND in the germline V gene (reference sequence). The CDR3 loop spans 13 amino acids. The chain's CDR3 is CASSIAISAEAFF. CDR3 nucleotides: TGTGCCAGTAGTATTGCCATCAGCGCTGAAGCTTTCTTT.

The chain couples TRBV12-3 or TRBV12-4 to TRBJ2-5, with 9 bases lining up with TRBD1. This CDR3 is 14 amino acids long. The junction had 3 bases not matched to a gene; V was cut back by 3 bases and J by 4 bases. CDR3 sequence: CASSLGTGIETQYF. The CDR3 DNA reads TGTGCCAGCAGTTTGGGGACAGGGATAGAGACCCAGTACTTC.

This clonotype appeared a few times. The chain carries TRBV4-1 and TRBJ2-2; D is ambiguous. With 1 base removed from V and 0 bases from J, the gap between germline ends came to 12 bases. The CDR3 totals 17 residues. Per the germline V gene, CDR1 is MGHRA and CDR2 is YSYEKL. CDR3 sequence reads: CASSQVRVEANTGELFF. In DNA form, the CDR3 reads TGCGCCAGCAGCCAAGTTAGGGTAGAAGCGAACACCGGGGAGCTGTTTTTT.

This clonotype was detected a few times. The rearrangement uses TRBV6-6 and TRBJ2-5; unclear D gene. Trimming removed 7 bases at V and 3 bases at J, with 15 bases between. In germline, CDR1 is MNHNY, CDR2 SVGAGI (reference sequence). This CDR3 contains 14 residues. CDR3 loop: CASILPGSKETQYF. CDR3 DNA sequence: TGTGCCAGCATTCTACCCGGCAGTAAAGAGACCCAGTACTTC.

This chain links TRBV27 with TRBJ2-3; TRBD1 agrees at 8 bases. The V gene end was trimmed by 3 bases and the J gene end by 2 bases; junction bases not matched to a gene: 4. Looked up from germline, CDR1 is MNHEY and CDR2 is SMNVEV (reference sequence). The CDR3 consists of 15 residues. In nucleotides, the CDR3 is TGTGCCAGCAGTTTTCAGGGGGCTACCACAGATACGCAGTATTTT. This gives the protein CASSFQGATTDTQYF.

This clonotype was detected only a few times. The chain recombines TRBV27 with TRBJ1-2; D remains ambiguous. The CDR3 consists of 14 residues. V lost 8 bases and J lost 4, with 17 bases in between. Germline values: CDR1 MNHEY, CDR2 SMNVEV (reference sequence). The DNA for the CDR3 is TGTGCCAGCCGACCCTCTGGGCCTTTCTATGGCTACACCTTC. This sequence encodes CASRPSGPFYGYTF.

The chain employs TRBV6-6 and TRBJ1-2; D remains ambiguous. V dropped 2 bases and J dropped 2 bases, with 12 bases sitting between them. This CDR3 region has 15 residues. Per germline, CDR1 MNHNY and CDR2 SVGAGI (reference sequence). The CDR3 region has the DNA TGTGCCAGCAGTTACGCCGTGAGGGTAAACTATGGCTACACCTTC. This gives the protein CASSYAVRVNYGYTF.

V is TRBV7-6 and J is TRBJ1-2, with 8 bases aligning to TRBD1. V gave up 4 bases and J gave up 7 bases; unmatched junction bases: 11. CDR3 size: 15 residues. Germline CDR1 reads SGHVS; CDR2 reads FNYEAQ. CDR3 amino acids: CASSSLQGAGSGYTF. CDR3 sequence (DNA): TGTGCCAGCAGCTCCCTGCAGGGGGCCGGGAGTGGCTACACCTTC.

Turning to this clonotype: This clone may be a read error of a much larger clone one base away. The chain carries TRBV7-6 and TRBJ2-3, with 14 bases fitting TRBD2. Germline V gene data show CDR1 as SGHVS and CDR2 as FNYEAQ. The CDR3 totals 19 residues. V was pared by 1 base and J by 4 bases, with 10 bases of the junction left unmatched. CDR3 protein: CASSLDLPGLAGDSDTQYF. CDR3 sequence (DNA): TGTGCCAGCAGCTTAGACCTCCCGGGACTAGCGGGGGACTCAGATACGCAGTATTTT.

This clonotype was seen at least ten times. This sequence joins TRBV7-6 and TRBJ2-1; possible D gene TRBD2, 5 bases. The length of the CDR3 is 16 residues. The V and J ends lost 0 bases and 6 bases respectively, with 15 bases between them. CDR1 is SGHVS, CDR2 FNYEAQ, per germline. The CDR3 sequence: CASSLAPASFPNEQFF. As DNA, the CDR3 is TGTGCCAGCAGCTTAGCGCCGGCTAGCTTTCCCAATGAGCAGTTCTTC.

V is TRBV6-1 and J is TRBJ2-1; 9 bases map to TRBD2. The V and J ends lost 0 bases and 0 bases, in that order; junction bases with no gene match: 6. Germline V lookup: CDR1 MNHNS, CDR2 SASEGT. CDR3 length equals 18 residues. The CDR3 nucleotides read TGTGCCAGCAGTGAAGCTAGCGGGGGCGCGAGCTCCTACAATGAGCAGTTCTTC. Protein: CASSEASGGASSYNEQFF.

This clonotype occurred a few times. This rearrangement joins TRBV7-9 to TRBJ2-5, with 10 bases lining up with TRBD1. The CDR3 totals 16 residues. Trimming cost V 7 bases and J 3 bases; bases outside gene matches: 11. Germline V lookup: CDR1 SEHNR, CDR2 FQNEAQ (reference sequence). The CDR3 DNA is TGTGCCAGCATCTGGACCGAGGGACAGGGGAAAGAGACCCAGTACTTC. It encodes CASIWTEGQGKETQYF.

The CDR3 bases are TGCGCCAGCAGCCAAGAACCGATGGGCGTCAATGAGCAGTTCTTC. It yields the protein CASSQEPMGVNEQFF. The chain uses TRBV4-1 and TRBJ2-1; no definite D call. The CDR3 has 15 amino acids. Germline loops: CDR1 MGHRA, CDR2 YSYEKL. With 0 bases removed from V and 6 bases from J, the gap between germline ends came to 12 bases.

This clonotype has more than one count but fewer than ten. The CDR3 DNA sequence: TGTGCCAGCAGCTTTCGAGGGGGTCCCTCCGGGGACACCGGGGAGCTGTTTTTT. This codes for CASSFRGGPSGDTGELFF. The V gene is TRBV6-5, the J gene TRBJ2-2, with a tentative D call TRBD1 (6 bases). This CDR3 comprises 18 residues. CDR1 and CDR2 from the germline V gene are MNHEY and SVGAGI. Trimming cost V 6 bases and J 3 bases, with 23 bases left between them.

This clonotype was observed a handful of times. The V call is TRBV28, the J call TRBJ1-2, with a possible D match to TRBD1 (6 bases). In germline, CDR1 is MDHEN, CDR2 SYDVKM. The CDR3 spans 14 residues. V gave up 4 bases and J gave up 4 bases, with 13 bases separating them. In nucleotides, the CDR3 is TGTGCCAGCAGTTCAACCGGACAGACCTATGGCTACACCTTC. Its translation is CASSSTGQTYGYTF.

The V gene is TRBV5-8, the J gene TRBJ2-7, with D possibly being TRBD1 or TRBD2 (5 bases each). CDR1 is SGHTS, CDR2 YDEGEE, per germline. V lost 1 base and J 3 bases, leaving 20 bases between the germline ends. This CDR3 is built from 17 residues. The CDR3 loop is CASSLTGPSSWGYEQYV. CDR3 nucleotides: TGTGCCAGCAGCTTGACGGGGCCATCCTCTTGGGGCTACGAGCAGTACGTC.

The V and J genes are TRBV3-1 and TRBJ2-7; 11 bases line up with TRBD1. Per germline, CDR1 LGHDT and CDR2 YNNKEL (reference sequence). The CDR3 consists of 19 residues. The J segment lost 5 bases and the V segment lost 0 bases, leaving 15 bases of the junction unmatched. The CDR3: CASSQDTGLTWTGGHEQYF. The CDR3 DNA reads as TGTGCCAGCAGCCAAGATACGGGACTCACGTGGACAGGGGGCCACGAGCAGTACTTC.

This clonotype showed up just a few times. The chain has TRBV7-9 and TRBJ1-4; the D gene is possibly TRBD1 (5 bases). The CDR3 is 15 residues long. With 4 bases removed from V and 3 bases from J, the gap between germline ends came to 12 bases. Germline V gene data show CDR1 as SEHNR and CDR2 as FQNEAQ (reference sequence). The CDR3 bases are TGTGCCAGCAGCTCCTGGGACGGGGCTAATGAAAAACTGTTTTTT. Its translation is CASSSWDGANEKLFF. Complete variable domain (other parts from reference TRBV7-9 and TRBJ1-4): DTGVSQNPRHKITKRGQNVTFRCDPISEHNRLYWYRQTLGQGPEFLTYFQNEAQLEKSRLLSDRFSAERPKGSFSTLEIQRTEQGDSAMYLCASSSWDGANEKLFFGSGTQLSVL.